The 28 T cell receptor beta chains reported below all come from one sample, sequenced in a study of T-cell memory formation after mild COVID-19. MiXCR was run by TCRdb on the 5' RACE reads, yielding one entry per CDR3 protein. The sample has 85,000 to 130,000 distinct CDR3 sequences, 15% to 20% seen once. Sequencing used PBMCs or a T cell subset sorted from them (not recorded which). The receptor source for this set is an adult woman who had mild COVID-19 (a few samples of this study predate the infection). Cell type and time point are not known.

Only a few counts were recorded for this clonotype. The chain employs TRBV4-3 and TRBJ1-1; no clear D. Trimming pared 0 bases from V and 0 bases from J, leaving 11 bases between. Germline loops: CDR1 LGHNA, CDR2 YSLEER. The CDR3 extends over 16 amino acids. CDR3 coding DNA: TGCGCCAGCAGCCAAGATTTAAATAGTCTGAACACTGAAGCTTTCTTT. Translation: CASSQDLNSLNTEAFF.

This chain links TRBV7-6 with TRBJ1-2; D is possibly TRBD1 (5 bases). With 1 base removed from V and 4 bases from J, the gap between germline ends came to 10 bases. The CDR3 runs to 14 residues. Germline V CDR1 and CDR2: SGHVS, FNYEAQ. This chain's CDR3 is CASSLETQGYGYTF. In DNA form, the CDR3 reads TGTGCCAGCAGCTTAGAGACGCAGGGCTATGGCTACACCTTC.

The chain has TRBV6-5 and TRBJ2-7; possible D gene TRBD1, 5 bases. Germline V gene sequence: CDR1 MNHEY, CDR2 SVGAGI. The CDR3 has 13 residues. The V gene lost 4 bases and the J gene lost 3 bases, with 10 bases spanning the gap. The CDR3 loop reads CASSSDSLYEQYF. DNA of the CDR3: TGTGCCAGCAGTTCAGACAGTCTCTACGAGCAGTACTTC.

This clonotype has a handful of counts. This chain links TRBV5-1 with TRBJ1-1; 8 bases map to TRBD1. J lost 4 bases, V lost 4 bases, and 6 bases had no gene match. Germline CDR1 is SGHRS and CDR2 is YFSETQ. The CDR3 sequence is 14 residues long. For the CDR3, the DNA is TGCGCCAGCAGCCCAGGACAGGGCAGCACTGAAGCTTTCTTT. Encoded protein: CASSPGQGSTEAFF.

The CDR3 DNA reads TGTGCCAGCAGCTTAGGGACAGGGGCGGATGAAGCTTTCTTT. Amino acids: CASSLGTGADEAFF. The chain combines TRBV7-9 with TRBJ1-1, with 9 bases matching TRBD1. There are 14 residues in the CDR3. Per germline, CDR1 SEHNR and CDR2 FQNEAQ (reference sequence). V was pared by 1 base and J by 7 bases, with 4 bases of the junction left unmatched.

This clonotype was observed a few times. The V and J genes are TRBV4-2 and TRBJ2-3; 7 bases agree with TRBD2. CDR1 is LGHNA, CDR2 YNFKEQ, per germline. The CDR3 has 17 amino acids. V was pared by 0 bases and J by 2 bases, with 8 bases of the junction left unmatched. The CDR3 reads CASSQDWGGTDTDTQYF. The CDR3 DNA follows: TGTGCCAGCAGCCAAGATTGGGGGGGGACCGACACAGATACGCAGTATTTT.

The CDR3 DNA reads as TGTGCCAGCAGCTCCCGGAGTAGGGGTTACAATGAGCAGTTCTTC. It is translated as CASSSRSRGYNEQFF. The J gene is TRBJ2-1, the V gene TRBV7-9, with a tentative D call TRBD1 (5 bases). V gave up 4 bases and J gave up 4 bases, with 14 bases separating them. The CDR3 has 15 amino acids. Germline V gene lookup returns CDR1 SEHNR and CDR2 FQNEAQ (reference sequence).

This clonotype appeared a few times. The V and J genes are TRBV20-1 and TRBJ2-1; 7 positions match TRBD2. J gave up 0 bases and V 1 base, and 6 bases lay outside the gene matches. CDR3 length equals 16 residues. CDR1 and CDR2 (germline): DFQATT, SNEGSKA (reference sequence). The CDR3 coding sequence is TGCAGTGCTAGAGGCCCTAGCGGAGACTCCTACAATGAGCAGTTCTTC. As protein: CSARGPSGDSYNEQFF.

This clonotype was seen only a few times. V and J are TRBV6-5 and TRBJ2-1; D possibly corresponds to TRBD2 (6 bases). This CDR3 has 16 residues. CDR1 and CDR2 from the germline V gene are MNHEY and SVGAGI. V was trimmed by 8 bases and J by 8 bases, leaving 25 bases between them. The CDR3 is CASGPMGEAGGDEQFF. CDR3 in DNA: TGTGCCAGCGGCCCTATGGGGGAGGCCGGCGGGGATGAGCAGTTCTTC.

This clonotype was detected ten times or more. The gene calls are TRBV9 and TRBJ2-1; D remains unclear. Trimming removed 4 bases at V and 2 bases at J, with 13 bases between. Germline V CDR1 and CDR2: SGDLS, YYNGEE. This CDR3 contains 15 residues. The CDR3 spells CASSSSARTYNEQFF. The CDR3, as DNA: TGTGCCAGCAGCTCCAGCGCGAGGACCTACAATGAGCAGTTCTTC.

CDR3 bases: TGTGCCAGCAGTAACTCGGATGGGGTGTCAGATACGCAGTATTTT. It translates to CASSNSDGVSDTQYF. The chain carries TRBV12-3 or TRBV12-4 and TRBJ2-3, with D unclear. This CDR3 contains 15 residues. V was trimmed by 5 bases and J by 4 bases, leaving 16 bases between them.

The V and J genes are TRBV11-2 and TRBJ2-5, with D unresolved. Trimming took 1 base from V and 2 from J, leaving 11 bases between them. The CDR3 is 15 residues long. CDR1 and CDR2 from the germline V gene are SGHAT and FQNNGV. In nucleotides, the CDR3 is TGTGCCAGCAGCTTAGGATTTGGCTTTCAAGAGACCCAGTACTTC. It specifies CASSLGFGFQETQYF. The variable domain in full, completed from reference TRBV11-2 and TRBJ2-5, reads EAGVAQSPRYKIIEKRQSVAFWCNPISGHATLYWYQQILGQGPKLLIQFQNNGVVDDSQLPKDRFSAERLKGVDSTLKIQPAKLEDSAVYLCASSLGFGFQETQYFGPGTRLLVL.

This clonotype was seen repeatedly, ten times or more. V gene TRBV28 combines with J gene TRBJ1-5; D remains unclear. Germline V gene lookup returns CDR1 MDHEN and CDR2 SYDVKM. Trimming took 1 base from V and 2 from J, leaving 12 bases between them. The CDR3 spans 16 residues. As DNA, the CDR3 is TGTGCCAGCAGTTTATTCCGGGGAACGGGCAATCAGCCCCAGCATTTT. Translating gives CASSLFRGTGNQPQHF.

This chain uses TRBV7-9 with TRBJ2-3; 12 nucleotides align to TRBD2. V was clipped by 7 bases and J by 4 bases; unmatched bases: 9. Germline-derived CDR1 and CDR2 are SEHNR and FQNEAQ (reference sequence). The CDR3 covers 16 residues. CDR3 loop: CASTRPSGGEADTQYF. Here the CDR3 DNA reads TGTGCCAGCACCCGACCTAGCGGGGGGGAGGCAGATACGCAGTATTTT.

The rearrangement uses TRBV20-1 and TRBJ1-1; D might be TRBD1 (5 bases). The ends were cut back, 0 bases at V and 1 base at J, with 9 bases in the middle. CDR3 length: 14 residues. Germline V gene lookup returns CDR1 DFQATT and CDR2 SNEGSKA (reference sequence). The DNA of the CDR3 is TGCAGTGCTAGAGATCAGGGACCGAACACTGAAGCTTTCTTT. Its protein is CSARDQGPNTEAFF.

The chain is built from TRBV6-2 or TRBV6-3 and TRBJ2-1, with TRBD2 as a possible D gene (5 bases). In germline, CDR1 is MNHEY, CDR2 SVGEGT. This CDR3 contains 16 residues. The V and J ends lost 2 bases and 3 bases respectively, with 14 bases between them. For the CDR3, the DNA is TGTGCCAGCAGTTACGCGAGCGGACTTTACTACAATGAGCAGTTCTTC. It yields the protein CASSYASGLYYNEQFF.

The V gene is TRBV11-1, the J gene TRBJ1-1; 9 nucleotides match TRBD1. Germline V gene data show CDR1 as SGHAT and CDR2 as FQDESV (reference sequence). The V gene end was trimmed by 0 bases and the J gene end by 4 bases; junction bases not matched to a gene: 12. The CDR3 totals 18 residues. This CDR3 is CASSLALHTGGIGTEAFF. The CDR3, as DNA: TGTGCCAGCAGCTTAGCCCTCCACACAGGGGGCATAGGCACTGAAGCTTTCTTT.

The CDR3 coding sequence is TGTGCCAGCAGCTTATTTACAGGGGGAGAGACCCAGTACTTC. The encoded protein is CASSLFTGGETQYF. The rearrangement uses TRBV7-8 and TRBJ2-5, with TRBD1 matching 8 bases. Germline V gene sequence: CDR1 SGHVS, CDR2 FQNEAQ. Losses at the gene ends were 2 bases for V and 4 bases for J; bases not matched to a gene: 3. CDR3 size: 14 residues. The full variable domain, with the rest looked up from reference TRBV7-8 and TRBJ2-5, is GAGVSQSPRYKVAKRGQDVALRCDPISGHVSLFWYQQALGQGPEFLTYFQNEAQLDKSGLPSDRFFAERPEGSVSTLKIQRTQQEDSAVYLCASSLFTGGETQYFGPGTRLLVL.

This clonotype was found a few times. This rearrangement joins TRBV7-2 to TRBJ1-2; the D is unclear. Germline CDR1 and CDR2: SGHTA and FQGNSA. The CDR3 runs 14 residues. V dropped 5 bases and J dropped 3 bases, with 13 bases sitting between them. CDR3 amino acids: CASSLPREYYGYTF. The CDR3, as DNA: TGTGCCAGCAGCCTCCCACGGGAATACTATGGCTACACCTTC.

The chain uses TRBV20-1 and TRBJ1-2; no clear D. Germline lookup yields CDR1 DFQATT and CDR2 SNEGSKA (reference sequence). The CDR3 covers 11 residues. Trimming removed 6 bases at V and 7 bases at J, with 12 bases between. The CDR3 DNA reads TGCAGTGCGAAACTGCTCTTTGGCTACACCTTC. Its translation: CSAKLLFGYTF.

The J gene is TRBJ1-2, the V gene TRBV12-3 or TRBV12-4; a possible D gene is TRBD1 (5 bases). V was shortened by 3 bases and J by 4 bases, with 12 bases between the two germline ends. The CDR3 has 14 amino acids. Written as DNA, the CDR3 is TGTGCCAGCAGTTTTCTCGGGACGGCCTATGGCTACACCTTC. Translated: CASSFLGTAYGYTF.

This sequence joins TRBV4-1 and TRBJ2-5, with unresolved D. The CDR3 is 14 amino acids. Trimming stripped 0 bases from V and 1 base from J, with 6 bases between. From germline, CDR1 is MGHRA and CDR2 YSYEKL. This chain's CDR3 is CASSQDHSQETQYF. The CDR3 bases are TGCGCCAGCAGCCAAGATCACAGCCAAGAGACCCAGTACTTC.

This clonotype has more than one count but fewer than ten. This chain links TRBV27 with TRBJ1-2; tentatively, D is TRBD1 (5 bases). Germline-derived CDR1 and CDR2 are MNHEY and SMNVEV (reference sequence). The CDR3 runs 14 residues. Trimming cost V 8 bases and J 4 bases, with 17 bases left between them. CDR3 region: CASGNLGTGYGYTF. CDR3 coding DNA: TGTGCCAGCGGCAACCTCGGGACGGGCTATGGCTACACCTTC.

The chain combines TRBV2 with TRBJ1-2; the D gene is possibly TRBD1 (5 bases). Trimming left V 6 bases short and J 4 bases short, with 15 bases between. Germline V gives CDR1 SNHLY, CDR2 FYNNEI. CDR3 length: 14 amino acids. The CDR3 loop reads CASSPEGFGYGYTF. The CDR3 coding sequence is TGTGCCAGCAGCCCCGAGGGGTTCGGCTATGGCTACACCTTC.

This chain connects TRBV27 to TRBJ2-2, with 12 nucleotides matching TRBD2. Trimming removed 3 bases from V and 6 bases from J; junction bases left unmatched: 11. This CDR3 spans 18 amino acids. In germline, CDR1 is MNHEY, CDR2 SMNVEV (reference sequence). The CDR3 bases are TGTGCCAGCAGTTTCCTAGCGGGAGGGCCTTTTGGACCCGGGGAGCTGTTTTTT. Translating gives CASSFLAGGPFGPGELFF.

In this sample, this clonotype turned up a few times. The V and J genes are TRBV7-9 and TRBJ2-3, with D possibly being TRBD1 or TRBD2 (5 bases each). The germline CDR1 and CDR2 sequences are SEHNR and FQNEAQ (reference sequence). The CDR3 contains 16 residues. Trimming left V 3 bases short and J 2 bases short, with 15 bases between. CDR3 DNA sequence: TGTGCCAGCAGCTTGGGGCTAGCAGACTTCACAGATACGCAGTATTTT. It translates to CASSLGLADFTDTQYF.

The chain joins TRBV6-2 or TRBV6-3 to TRBJ2-7; TRBD1 matches at 9 bases. The CDR3 runs 15 residues. The germline V gene has CDR1 MNHEY and CDR2 SVGEGT. With 1 base clipped from V and 6 bases from J, the junction kept 7 bases outside the gene matches. CDR3 sequence: CASSYLGDRVGEQYF. CDR3 in DNA: TGTGCCAGCAGTTACTTGGGGGACAGGGTGGGCGAGCAGTACTTC.

This chain links TRBV7-6 with TRBJ2-7; D remains ambiguous. The CDR3 runs to 14 residues. V lost 3 bases, J lost 4 bases, and 13 bases lay in between. Per germline, CDR1 SGHVS and CDR2 FNYEAQ. The CDR3 region has the DNA TGTGCCAGCAGCTTCGGTCCCGCTGGGTACGAGCAGTACTTC. This codes for CASSFGPAGYEQYF.